The sequence of this TCR beta chain was determined in a study of tumor and adjacent non-tumor tissue in lung cancer. On this clonotype itself: Its antigen is unknown.

Findings and limits, study-wide: Tumor repertoires had a smaller top 100 clone share than normal lung. Shorter survival was associated with higher TCR diversity in tumors.

The library came from three nested PCR rounds adapted from ARM-PCR protocols. TCRdb recomputed calls from the multiplex PCR reads with MiXCR, one row per CDR3 protein. The repertoire has some 100,000 distinct CDR3 sequences, roughly 60% of them found once; the top ten carry roughly 19%. This sample's RNA came from whole unsorted tissue. The normal lung tissue was taken more than 3 cm from the tumor edge. This CDR3 region has 13 residues. The V and J ends lost 7 bases and 8 bases respectively, with 17 bases between them. The chain is built from TRBV12-3 or TRBV12-4 and TRBJ1-2; tentatively, D is TRBD1 (6 bases). Sample: distant non-tumor lung tissue. The receptor was derived from a man younger than 45 with non-small cell lung cancer. CDR3 region: CASNLTGSYGYTF. The DNA for the CDR3 is TGTGCCAGCAATTTGACAGGAAGCTACGGCTACACCTTC.